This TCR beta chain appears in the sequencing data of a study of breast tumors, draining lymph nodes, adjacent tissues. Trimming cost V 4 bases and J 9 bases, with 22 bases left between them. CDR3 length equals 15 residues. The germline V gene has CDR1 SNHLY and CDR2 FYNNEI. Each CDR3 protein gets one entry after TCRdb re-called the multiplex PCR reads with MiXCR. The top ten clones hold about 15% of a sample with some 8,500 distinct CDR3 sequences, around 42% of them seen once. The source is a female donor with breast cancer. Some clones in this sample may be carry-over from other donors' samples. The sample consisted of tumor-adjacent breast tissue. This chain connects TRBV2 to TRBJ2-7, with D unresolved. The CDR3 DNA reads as TGTGCCAGCAGTGTAGATCTCCGTGAGGTGGGCGTGCAGTACTTC. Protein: CASSVDLREVGVQYF.